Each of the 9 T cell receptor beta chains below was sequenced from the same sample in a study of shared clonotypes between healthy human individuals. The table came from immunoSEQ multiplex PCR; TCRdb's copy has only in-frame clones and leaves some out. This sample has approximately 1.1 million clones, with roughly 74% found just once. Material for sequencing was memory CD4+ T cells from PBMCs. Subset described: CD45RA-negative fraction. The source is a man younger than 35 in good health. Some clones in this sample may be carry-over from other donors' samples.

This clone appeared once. CDR3 in amino acids: CASSATGTANTEAFF. DNA of the CDR3: TGTGCCAGCAGCGCAACCGGGACAGCCAACACTGAAGCTTTCTTT. The V and J genes are TRBV11-2 and TRBJ1-1; TRBD1 matches 7 bases. The CDR3 spans 15 residues. Germline trimming cut 5 bases from V and 2 bases from J; bases unmatched to any gene: 8. The V gene's germline CDR1 is SGHAT and CDR2 FQNNGV.

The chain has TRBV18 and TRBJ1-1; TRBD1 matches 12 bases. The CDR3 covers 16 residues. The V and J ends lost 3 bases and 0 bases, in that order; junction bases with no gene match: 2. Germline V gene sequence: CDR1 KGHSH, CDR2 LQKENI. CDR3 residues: CASSPGQGAMNTEAFF. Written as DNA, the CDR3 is TGTGCCAGCTCACCGGGACAGGGGGCAATGAACACTGAAGCTTTCTTT.

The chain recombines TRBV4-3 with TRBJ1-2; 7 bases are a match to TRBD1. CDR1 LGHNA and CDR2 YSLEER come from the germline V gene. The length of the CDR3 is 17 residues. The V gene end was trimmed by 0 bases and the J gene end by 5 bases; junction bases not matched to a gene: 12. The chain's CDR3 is CASSQDGPVTGSYGYTF. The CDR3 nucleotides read TGCGCCAGCAGCCAAGATGGGCCGGTGACAGGGTCATATGGCTACACCTTC.

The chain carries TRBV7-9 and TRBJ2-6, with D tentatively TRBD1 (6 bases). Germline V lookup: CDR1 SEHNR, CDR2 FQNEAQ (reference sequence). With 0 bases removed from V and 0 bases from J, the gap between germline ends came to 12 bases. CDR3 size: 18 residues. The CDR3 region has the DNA TGTGCCAGCAGCTTAGCCCAAACAGGGCGCTCTGGGGCCAACGTCCTGACTTTC. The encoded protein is CASSLAQTGRSGANVLTF.

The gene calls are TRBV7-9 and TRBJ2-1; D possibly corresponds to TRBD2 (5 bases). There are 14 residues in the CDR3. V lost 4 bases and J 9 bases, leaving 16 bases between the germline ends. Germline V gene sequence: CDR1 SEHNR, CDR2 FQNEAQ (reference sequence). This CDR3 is CASSSGGLAGEQFF. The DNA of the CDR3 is TGTGCCAGCAGCTCCGGCGGGCTAGCCGGTGAGCAGTTCTTC.

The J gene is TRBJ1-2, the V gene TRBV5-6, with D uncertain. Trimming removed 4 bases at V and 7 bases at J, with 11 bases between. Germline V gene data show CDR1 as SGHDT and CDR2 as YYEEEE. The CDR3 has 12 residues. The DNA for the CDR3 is TGTGCCAGCAGCCTCGGACCGGGTGGCTACACCTTC. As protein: CASSLGPGGYTF.

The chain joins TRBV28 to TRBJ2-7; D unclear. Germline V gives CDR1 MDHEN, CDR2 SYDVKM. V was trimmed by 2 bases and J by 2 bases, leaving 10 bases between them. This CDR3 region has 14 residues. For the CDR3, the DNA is TGTGCCAGCAGTTTACCAGTGGGAACCTACGAGCAGTACTTC. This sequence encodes CASSLPVGTYEQYF.

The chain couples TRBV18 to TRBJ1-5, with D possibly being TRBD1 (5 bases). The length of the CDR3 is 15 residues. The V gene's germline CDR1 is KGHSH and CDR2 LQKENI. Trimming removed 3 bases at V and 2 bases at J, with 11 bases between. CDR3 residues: CASSPGTARNQPQHF. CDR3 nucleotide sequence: TGTGCCAGCTCACCCGGGACGGCTCGCAATCAGCCCCAGCATTTT.

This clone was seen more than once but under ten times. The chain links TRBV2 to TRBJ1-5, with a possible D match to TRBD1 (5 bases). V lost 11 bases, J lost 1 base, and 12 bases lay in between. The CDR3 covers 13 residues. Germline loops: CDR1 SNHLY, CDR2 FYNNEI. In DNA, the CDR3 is TGTGCCGGACGCCGGGACAGCAATCAGCCCCAGCATTTT. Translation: CAGRRDSNQPQHF.